This TCR beta chain was observed in a study of blood T cell repertoires in COVID-19. Looking at the study overall: Collection of acute and convalescent COVID-19 samples took place in the United States, Italy and Spain. In each case, the material was cDNA or gDNA derived from T cells, B-cell-depleted T cells, or PBMCs.

Clones were sequenced by immunoSEQ multiplex PCR, and TCRdb holds only the in-frame ones, with some missing. The sample holds tens of thousands of clones, around 86% seen once. Trimming took 5 bases from V and 5 from J; bases not matched to a gene: 8. CDR1 MGHRA and CDR2 YSYEKL come from the germline V gene. CDR3 size: 16 residues. This rearrangement joins TRBV4-1 to TRBJ2-1, with 11 bases lining up with TRBD2. The material sequenced was peripheral blood. The TCR was taken from a human donor in a cohort sampled during active COVID-19. The CDR3 coding sequence is TGCGCCAGCAGCACGGATTTAGCGGGAGGGGACAATGAGCAGTTCTTC. Protein sequence: CASSTDLAGGDNEQFF.